This paragraph reports one T cell receptor beta chain. CDR3 length: 15 residues. Germline CDR1 is SNHLY and CDR2 is FYNNEI. The V gene lost 1 base and the J gene lost 6 bases, with 13 bases spanning the gap. The data stem from a study of T cell responses to AZD1222 COVID-19 vaccine. Measured with immunoSEQ multiplex PCR; TCRdb has only the in-frame clones, and not every one. This table holds about 82,000 clones, about 90% found once. The clonotype was recovered from an adult who received the AZD1222 COVID-19 vaccine. This chain uses TRBV2 with TRBJ1-5, with D possibly being TRBD1 (5 bases). The sequences come from peripheral blood, collected 28 days after the second AZD1222 dose. As DNA, the CDR3 is TGTGCCAGCAGTGAAGTAAGAGGGACGGGTCAGCCCCAGCATTTT. Its translation is CASSEVRGTGQPQHF. The variable domain in full, completed from reference TRBV2 and TRBJ1-5, reads EPEVTQTPSHQVTQMGQEVILRCVPISNHLYFYWYRQILGQKVEFLVSFYNNEISEKSEIFDDQFSVERPDGSNFTLKIRSTKLEDSAMYFCASSEVRGTGQPQHFGDGTRLSIL.